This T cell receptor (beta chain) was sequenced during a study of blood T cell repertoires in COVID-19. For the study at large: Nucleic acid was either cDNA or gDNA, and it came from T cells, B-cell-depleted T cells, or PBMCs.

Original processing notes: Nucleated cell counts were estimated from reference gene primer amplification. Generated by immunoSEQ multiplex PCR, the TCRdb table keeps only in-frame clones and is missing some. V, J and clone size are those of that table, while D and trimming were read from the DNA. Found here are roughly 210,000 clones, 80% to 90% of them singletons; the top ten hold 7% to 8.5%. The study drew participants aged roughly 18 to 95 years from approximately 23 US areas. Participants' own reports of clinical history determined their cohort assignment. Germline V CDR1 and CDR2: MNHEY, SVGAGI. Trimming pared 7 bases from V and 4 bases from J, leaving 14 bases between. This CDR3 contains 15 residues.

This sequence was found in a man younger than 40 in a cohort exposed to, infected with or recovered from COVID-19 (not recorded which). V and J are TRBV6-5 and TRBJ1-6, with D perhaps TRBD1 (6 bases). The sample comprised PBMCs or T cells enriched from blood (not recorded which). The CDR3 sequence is CASTETGIYNSPLHF. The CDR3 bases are TGTGCCAGCACCGAAACAGGGATTTATAATTCACCCCTCCACTTT.